Listed below are T cell receptor beta chains from one sample, sequenced in a study of Graves' ophthalmopathy and Graves' hyperthyroidism. In TCRdb, the multiplex PCR reads were re-called with MiXCR into one record per CDR3 protein. The sample holds about 500,000 distinct CDR3 sequences, approximately 37% seen once. The specimen sequenced was peripheral blood or thyroid tissue (not recorded which). Every receptor here comes from an adult man with Graves' hyperthyroidism. CDR3s include the opening cysteine and the closing phenylalanine or tryptophan. D genes are given only for firm matches. Expanded clones are given a class, and other clones once, few, many or no size at all.

D gene,clone size,J gene,V gene,CDR3 DNA,CDR3 protein
-,many,TRBJ1-6,TRBV19,TGTGCCAGTACCAAATCAACACCAGGGAATTCACCCCTCCACTTT,CASTKSTPGNSPLHF
TRBD2,-,TRBJ2-5,TRBV7-9,TGTGCCAGCAGCCTAAGCGGGAGGAAAGAAGAGACCCAGTACTTC,CASSLSGRKEETQYF
-,many,TRBJ2-7,TRBV29-1,TGCAGCGTTGGGGGGGGCCTATTCTACGAGCAGTACTTC,CSVGGGLFYEQYF
-,many,TRBJ1-1,TRBV10-2,TGCGCCAGCAGTGAGTCTGGCCCGGGGTTGGGCTTT,CASSESGPGLGF
TRBD2,-,TRBJ2-5,TRBV18,TGTGCCAGCTCATCCCTAGCGGGAGGGTTGGAGACCCAGTACTTC,CASSSLAGGLETQYF
TRBD1,many,TRBJ2-7,TRBV2,TGTGCCAGCAGTGAGGACAGGGGTAGGACCTACGAGCAGTACTTC,CASSEDRGRTYEQYF
TRBD1,many,TRBJ2-5,TRBV7-3,TGTGCCAGCAGCTTAGAAGGGGGCGAAGAGACCCAGTACTTC,CASSLEGGEETQYF
-,many,TRBJ2-7,TRBV5-1,TGCGCCAGCAGCTTCGGGTGGACCTACGAGCAGTACTTC,CASSFGWTYEQYF
-,many,TRBJ1-6,TRBV6-5,TGTGCCAGCACCGAAGGGGGCTCCTATAATTCACCCCTCCACTTT,CASTEGGSYNSPLHF
-,-,TRBJ2-2,TRBV7-9,TGTGCCTGGAGTCCTTGGGCAGGGCGCACCGGGGAGCTGTTTTTT,CAWSPWAGRTGELFF
-,-,TRBJ2-7,TRBV7-9,TGTGCCAGCAGCTTCCGGGACCAGGGGAACTACGAGCAGTACTTC,CASSFRDQGNYEQYF
-,many,TRBJ2-7,TRBV7-6,TGTGCCAGCAGTCACCTACAGGGAGGGGAACTCGAGCAGTACTTC,CASSHLQGGELEQYF
-,-,TRBJ1-2,TRBV29-1,TGCAGCGGGGGGGGAGGGTACACCTTC,CSGGGGYTF